These T cell receptor beta chains were read from a single sample in a study of T cell clones after liver transplantation. TCRdb's copy holds only in-frame clones and misses some; the assay was immunoSEQ multiplex PCR. This table holds roughly 100,000 clones, 75% to 85% found once. Sequencing used CD4+ T cells from blood, obtained before liver transplant. These receptors were taken from a human donor who received a liver transplant. Both conserved end residues are part of each CDR3. Fields, in order: V gene, D gene, clone size, J gene, CDR3 DNA, CDR3 protein. A D gene is named only where the DNA matches it firmly. Clone size is shown for a subset of rows, as once, few, many or a class of expanded clone.

v_gene: TRBV6-1; d_gene: TRBD2; abundance: -; j_gene: TRBJ2-1; CDR3nt: TGTGCCAGCAGTGACCCGGGACTAGCGGGAGTAAATGAGCAGTTCTTC; CDR3aa: CASSDPGLAGVNEQFF
v_gene: TRBV29-1; d_gene: TRBD2; abundance: -; j_gene: TRBJ2-5; CDR3nt: TGCAGCGGAATAGGGACTAGCGGGAGTCTACAAGAGACCCAGTACTTC; CDR3aa: CSGIGTSGSLQETQYF
v_gene: TRBV5-4; d_gene: -; abundance: -; j_gene: TRBJ2-3; CDR3nt: TGTGCCAGCAGCCGCCTCGCCGGACTCACAGATACGCAGTATTTT; CDR3aa: CASSRLAGLTDTQYF
v_gene: TRBV10-3; d_gene: -; abundance: once; j_gene: TRBJ1-6; CDR3nt: TGTGCAACCTTGGGGGGCTTGGCAAGATCACCCCTCCACTTT; CDR3aa: CATLGGLARSPLHF
v_gene: TRBV19; d_gene: -; abundance: -; j_gene: TRBJ1-1; CDR3nt: TGTGCCAGTAGCCCCGTCCTGCACACTGAAGCTTTCTTT; CDR3aa: CASSPVLHTEAFF
v_gene: TRBV6-6; d_gene: -; abundance: -; j_gene: TRBJ1-5; CDR3nt: TGTGCCAGCAGATCAGGACAGAGCAATCAGCCCCAGCATTTT; CDR3aa: CASRSGQSNQPQHF
v_gene: TRBV7-3; d_gene: -; abundance: -; j_gene: TRBJ2-6; CDR3nt: TGTGCCAGCAGCCCCCGACAGTCCACATGGTCTGGGGCCAACGTCCTGACTTTC; CDR3aa: CASSPRQSTWSGANVLTF
v_gene: TRBV5-1; d_gene: TRBD1; abundance: -; j_gene: TRBJ2-7; CDR3nt: TGCGCCAGCAGCTTGGCCGTCGGGACAGGGCACGAGCAGTACTTC; CDR3aa: CASSLAVGTGHEQYF
v_gene: TRBV27; d_gene: -; abundance: -; j_gene: TRBJ2-5; CDR3nt: TGTGCCAGCAGTTTGTGGGGGGCGGGAGAGACCCAGTACTTC; CDR3aa: CASSLWGAGETQYF
v_gene: TRBV28; d_gene: -; abundance: -; j_gene: TRBJ1-5; CDR3nt: TGTGCCAGCAGGAGAGTTGGGGCCCGGTATAGCAATCAGCCCCAGCATTTT; CDR3aa: CASRRVGARYSNQPQHF
v_gene: TRBV7-7; d_gene: TRBD1; abundance: -; j_gene: TRBJ1-5; CDR3nt: TGTGCCAGCGTGGAGAGCCGGTACAGGGGAGGGCTTCAGCCCCAGCATTTT; CDR3aa: CASVESRYRGGLQPQHF
v_gene: TRBV19; d_gene: -; abundance: -; j_gene: TRBJ1-4; CDR3nt: TGTGCCAGTAGTATAACAGGGAATGAAAAACTGTTTTTT; CDR3aa: CASSITGNEKLFF
v_gene: TRBV6-5; d_gene: TRBD1; abundance: -; j_gene: TRBJ1-2; CDR3nt: TGTGCCACCCGGTTTACAGGGGGCCCTCTCTATGGCTACACCTTC; CDR3aa: CATRFTGGPLYGYTF
v_gene: TRBV29-1; d_gene: TRBD1; abundance: -; j_gene: TRBJ2-1; CDR3nt: TGCAGCGCCACCACAGGGGATGAGCAGTTCTTC; CDR3aa: CSATTGDEQFF
v_gene: TRBV5-1; d_gene: -; abundance: -; j_gene: TRBJ1-6; CDR3nt: TGCGCCAGCAGCTCCGACTTAACAGTCGGGGCACCCCTCCACTTT; CDR3aa: CASSSDLTVGAPLHF
v_gene: TRBV2; d_gene: -; abundance: -; j_gene: TRBJ1-2; CDR3nt: TGTGCCAGCAGTGATGGGGGGCACTATGGCTACACCTTC; CDR3aa: CASSDGGHYGYTF
v_gene: TRBV4-3; d_gene: TRBD2; abundance: -; j_gene: TRBJ2-2; CDR3nt: TGCGCCAGCAGCCAAGAAGCTAGCGGGGCTGAACGGACCGGGGAGCTGTTTTTT; CDR3aa: CASSQEASGAERTGELFF
v_gene: TRBV7-2; d_gene: -; abundance: -; j_gene: TRBJ1-2; CDR3nt: TGTGCCAGCAGCGCCGTCCAGGTCCTTAATGGCTACACCTTC; CDR3aa: CASSAVQVLNGYTF
v_gene: TRBV9; d_gene: -; abundance: -; j_gene: TRBJ1-4; CDR3nt: TGTGCCAGCAGCTCAACCCGGGACGGCGGGTTCGAAAAACTGTTTTTT; CDR3aa: CASSSTRDGGFEKLFF
v_gene: TRBV6-1; d_gene: -; abundance: -; j_gene: TRBJ2-2; CDR3nt: TGTGCCAGCGAACTAGTAAACACCGGGGAGCTGTTTTTT; CDR3aa: CASELVNTGELFF
v_gene: TRBV18; d_gene: -; abundance: -; j_gene: TRBJ2-1; CDR3nt: TGTGCCAGCTCACCGGTAGGGACCCCCTACAATGAGCAGTTCTTC; CDR3aa: CASSPVGTPYNEQFF
v_gene: TRBV5-1; d_gene: -; abundance: -; j_gene: TRBJ1-1; CDR3nt: TGCGCCAGCAGCTTGGGCGGGAACACTGAAGCTTTCTTT; CDR3aa: CASSLGGNTEAFF
v_gene: TRBV2; d_gene: -; abundance: few; j_gene: TRBJ1-5; CDR3nt: TGTGCCAGCAGTGGGACATCCAATCAGCCCCAGCATTTT; CDR3aa: CASSGTSNQPQHF
v_gene: TRBV4-3; d_gene: -; abundance: -; j_gene: TRBJ2-5; CDR3nt: TGCGCCAGCAGCCAAGAGGCCGGGGGTGAGGGCGAGACCCAGTACTTC; CDR3aa: CASSQEAGGEGETQYF
v_gene: TRBV7-8; d_gene: TRBD1; abundance: -; j_gene: TRBJ1-3; CDR3nt: TGTGCCAGCAGCCAAGGACAGGGAGTTACCGTGGGAAACACCATATATTTT; CDR3aa: CASSQGQGVTVGNTIYF
v_gene: TRBV15; d_gene: TRBD1; abundance: -; j_gene: TRBJ1-3; CDR3nt: TGTGCCACCAGCAGAGGGGGACAGGGGGGAAACACCATATATTTT; CDR3aa: CATSRGGQGGNTIYF
v_gene: TRBV27; d_gene: TRBD1; abundance: -; j_gene: TRBJ1-1; CDR3nt: TGTGCCAGCAGTTTATGGAGGGGGACAGGGGGCGCGTGGAACACTGAAGCTTTCTTT; CDR3aa: CASSLWRGTGGAWNTEAFF
v_gene: TRBV6-5; d_gene: -; abundance: once; j_gene: TRBJ1-3; CDR3nt: TGTGCCAGCAGTTACTCGGAGGGGGACTCTGGAAACACCATATATTTT; CDR3aa: CASSYSEGDSGNTIYF
v_gene: TRBV6-5; d_gene: -; abundance: few; j_gene: TRBJ1-2; CDR3nt: TGTGCCAGCAGATCGGGGATAAACCGGGATGGCTACACCTTC; CDR3aa: CASRSGINRDGYTF
v_gene: TRBV28; d_gene: -; abundance: -; j_gene: TRBJ2-2; CDR3nt: TGTGCCAGCAGGGGGACGGGGAGGCCCAACACCGGGGAGCTGTTTTTT; CDR3aa: CASRGTGRPNTGELFF
v_gene: TRBV29-1; d_gene: TRBD2; abundance: -; j_gene: TRBJ2-1; CDR3nt: TGCAGCGTTGAAGATCTAGGGAGGGATCTGTCTCGCGAGCAGTTCTTC; CDR3aa: CSVEDLGRDLSREQFF
v_gene: TRBV7-9; d_gene: -; abundance: -; j_gene: TRBJ1-1; CDR3nt: TGTGCCAGCAGCACCGACGCCGCAGGGCGGAACACTGAAGCTTTCTTT; CDR3aa: CASSTDAAGRNTEAFF
v_gene: TRBV7-6; d_gene: TRBD1; abundance: -; j_gene: TRBJ1-2; CDR3nt: TGTGCCAGCAGCCCGCCGGGACAGTGGTCTGGCTACACCTTC; CDR3aa: CASSPPGQWSGYTF
v_gene: TRBV14; d_gene: -; abundance: -; j_gene: TRBJ2-4; CDR3nt: TGTGCCAGCAGCCAAGAAGGGGCCAGAGCCAAAAACATTCAGTACTTC; CDR3aa: CASSQEGARAKNIQYF
v_gene: TRBV9; d_gene: -; abundance: few; j_gene: TRBJ2-2; CDR3nt: TGTGCCAGCAGCATAGTTAGCGGAAGCACCGGGGAGCTGTTTTTT; CDR3aa: CASSIVSGSTGELFF
v_gene: TRBV6-5; d_gene: -; abundance: -; j_gene: TRBJ1-5; CDR3nt: TGTGCCAGCAGTTACTCCCCGATCAATCAGCCCCAGCATTTT; CDR3aa: CASSYSPINQPQHF
v_gene: TRBV7-9; d_gene: TRBD1; abundance: -; j_gene: TRBJ1-4; CDR3nt: TGTGCCAGCAGCTTGACAGGGGAGAAACTGTTTTTT; CDR3aa: CASSLTGEKLFF
v_gene: TRBV25-1; d_gene: -; abundance: -; j_gene: TRBJ2-5; CDR3nt: TGTGCCAGCAGTGACCAACTCCGGGACGGACAAGAGACCCAGTACTTC; CDR3aa: CASSDQLRDGQETQYF
v_gene: TRBV6-1; d_gene: -; abundance: -; j_gene: TRBJ1-5; CDR3nt: TGTGCCAGCAGTCCGGGACGTCATAGCAATCAGCCCCAGCATTTT; CDR3aa: CASSPGRHSNQPQHF
v_gene: TRBV28; d_gene: -; abundance: -; j_gene: TRBJ1-4; CDR3nt: TGTGCCAGCAGTTTCGGGGTCAGGGGCGGTGAAAAACTGTTTTTT; CDR3aa: CASSFGVRGGEKLFF
v_gene: TRBV6-1; d_gene: TRBD1; abundance: -; j_gene: TRBJ1-4; CDR3nt: TGTGCCAGCAGTCAGCCGGGACAGATATCTGAAAAACTGTTTTTT; CDR3aa: CASSQPGQISEKLFF
v_gene: TRBV2; d_gene: TRBD2; abundance: -; j_gene: TRBJ2-7; CDR3nt: TGTGCCAGCAGTGATTTGGCTGGGTGGGGAGCGGGAGTGGGGGAGCAGTACTTC; CDR3aa: CASSDLAGWGAGVGEQYF
v_gene: TRBV12-5; d_gene: TRBD1; abundance: -; j_gene: TRBJ1-3; CDR3nt: TGTGCTAGTGGTTTGAGACAGGGAGGAGGAAACACCATATATTTT; CDR3aa: CASGLRQGGGNTIYF
v_gene: TRBV28; d_gene: -; abundance: -; j_gene: TRBJ2-1; CDR3nt: TGTGCCAGCAGTCCTAAGGGTCTAGCTGGTAACAATGAGCAGTTCTTC; CDR3aa: CASSPKGLAGNNEQFF
v_gene: TRBV4-1; d_gene: TRBD2; abundance: -; j_gene: TRBJ2-5; CDR3nt: TGCGCCAGCAGCCAAGAAGGTTGGTCTAGCGGGTACCAAGAGACCCAGTACTTC; CDR3aa: CASSQEGWSSGYQETQYF
v_gene: TRBV6-4; d_gene: -; abundance: -; j_gene: TRBJ1-2; CDR3nt: TGTGCCAGCAGCCCTTCTGCCGCTAACTATGGCTACACCTTC; CDR3aa: CASSPSAANYGYTF
v_gene: TRBV4-2; d_gene: -; abundance: once; j_gene: TRBJ1-2; CDR3nt: TGTGCCAGCAGCCAAGAGCCCACTGAGCAGTACGGCTACACCTTC; CDR3aa: CASSQEPTEQYGYTF
v_gene: TRBV29-1; d_gene: -; abundance: -; j_gene: TRBJ1-3; CDR3nt: TGCAGCGGGGGAGGGGGCTCTGGAAACACCATATATTTT; CDR3aa: CSGGGGSGNTIYF
v_gene: TRBV20-1; d_gene: -; abundance: -; j_gene: TRBJ2-7; CDR3nt: TGCAGTCCTCTAGGGGCCTACGAGCAGTACTTC; CDR3aa: CSPLGAYEQYF
v_gene: TRBV28; d_gene: -; abundance: -; j_gene: TRBJ2-7; CDR3nt: TGTGCCAGCAGTCTAACAGAGTACTCCTACGAGCAGTACTTC; CDR3aa: CASSLTEYSYEQYF
v_gene: TRBV11-2; d_gene: TRBD1; abundance: -; j_gene: TRBJ2-4; CDR3nt: TGTGCCAGCAGCTTCGGACAGGATAGAAACATTCAGTACTTC; CDR3aa: CASSFGQDRNIQYF
v_gene: TRBV27; d_gene: -; abundance: -; j_gene: TRBJ2-7; CDR3nt: TGTGCCAGCGGCCGATACGAGCAGTACTTC; CDR3aa: CASGRYEQYF